The 9 T cell receptor beta chains presented below share a single source sample, sequenced in a study of PD-1 blockade in mismatch repair-deficient tumors. Sequencing was performed with immunoSEQ multiplex PCR; in TCRdb, only in-frame clones are kept and a portion is missing. This table holds 40,000 or so clones, roughly 80% found once. The sequenced sample was peripheral blood, obtained 4 weeks after starting pembrolizumab. The receptors originated from an adult with mismatch repair-deficient cancer.

This clone was seen more than once but under ten times. The V and J genes are TRBV7-6 and TRBJ2-1; 11 positions match TRBD2. With V trimmed by 2 bases and J by 4 bases, 1 base remained unmatched. Germline V CDR1 and CDR2: SGHVS, FNYEAQ. CDR3 length: 15 residues. This CDR3 is CASSLRTSGYNEQFF. The CDR3 region has the DNA TGTGCCAGCAGCTTAAGGACTAGCGGGTACAATGAGCAGTTCTTC.

This clone is a singleton in its sample. This chain uses TRBV10-3 with TRBJ2-1; no clear D. V was shortened by 7 bases and J by 4 bases, with 8 bases between the two germline ends. The CDR3 has 12 residues. In germline, CDR1 is ENHRY, CDR2 SYGVKD. The CDR3: CAIKPEYNEQFF. CDR3 coding DNA: TGTGCCATCAAGCCGGAGTACAATGAGCAGTTCTTC.

The chain has TRBV6-5 and TRBJ2-1; D is uncertain. Trimming removed 0 bases from V and 2 bases from J, with 8 bases in between. This CDR3 comprises 15 residues. From germline, CDR1 is MNHEY and CDR2 SVGAGI. CDR3 loop: CASSYSGYAYNEQFF. CDR3 DNA: TGTGCCAGCAGTTACTCAGGGTACGCCTACAATGAGCAGTTCTTC.

The chain recombines TRBV7-9 with TRBJ1-4; D may be TRBD1 (6 bases). Germline V gene data show CDR1 as SEHNR and CDR2 as FQNEAQ (reference sequence). Trimming removed 5 bases from V and 5 bases from J, with 12 bases in between. This CDR3 spans 14 amino acids. The CDR3 DNA follows: TGTGCCAGCAGCCAAGGCAGGGGAAATGAAAAACTGTTTTTT. Translation: CASSQGRGNEKLFF.

The J gene is TRBJ2-3, the V gene TRBV5-8; 7 bases are shared with TRBD1. The CDR3 is 15 residues long. Unmatched junction bases numbered 2, after V lost 1 base and J lost 0 bases. In germline, CDR1 is SGHTS, CDR2 YDEGEE. The CDR3 DNA reads as TGTGCCAGCAGCTTGACAGGGGTCAGCACAGATACGCAGTATTTT. Its protein product is CASSLTGVSTDTQYF.

This chain links TRBV13 with TRBJ2-2; D call uncertain. This CDR3 comprises 14 residues. Germline-derived CDR1 and CDR2 are PRHDT and FYEKMQ (reference sequence). The germline V and J ends were trimmed by 3 bases and 2 bases, with 7 bases remaining between them. The CDR3, as DNA: TGTGCCAGCAGCTTGGCCCTTAACACCGGGGAGCTGTTTTTT. It translates to CASSLALNTGELFF.

A single count supports this clone. The chain combines TRBV6-6 with TRBJ2-3; 8 bases map to TRBD2. V gave up 5 bases and J gave up 2 bases; unmatched junction bases: 6. There are 15 residues in the CDR3. Per the germline V gene, CDR1 is MNHNY and CDR2 is SVGAGI (reference sequence). CDR3: CASSNVAGYTDTQYF. Here the CDR3 DNA reads TGTGCCAGCAGTAACGTAGCGGGATACACAGATACGCAGTATTTT.

The chain couples TRBV30 to TRBJ2-5, with 7 nucleotides matching TRBD1. Germline lookup yields CDR1 GTSNPN and CDR2 SVGIG (reference sequence). CDR3 length equals 11 residues. Trimming at V came to 3 bases and at J to 7 bases, leaving 2 bases not matched to a gene. This CDR3 reads CAWSHRGTQYF. CDR3 DNA: TGTGCCTGGAGCCACAGGGGGACCCAGTACTTC.

Judged by abundance, this clone is large. The V call is TRBV27, the J call TRBJ1-1; no firm D call. The CDR3 runs to 15 residues. With 1 base removed from V and 4 bases from J, the gap between germline ends came to 13 bases. The V gene's germline CDR1 is MNHEY and CDR2 SMNVEV (reference sequence). The CDR3 region is CASSLWSSPGTEAFF. Here the CDR3 DNA reads TGTGCCAGCAGTTTATGGTCCAGCCCAGGCACTGAAGCTTTCTTT.